This T cell receptor beta chain was recovered during a study of identical twins. Findings of the study overall: Weaker excess sharing between twins was seen in beta out-of-frame sequences. Low generation-probability sequences were in excess among twin-shared out-of-frame alpha sequences. The analysis was cross-sectional rather than longitudinal within donors.

After template switching added a universal primer site, the resulting cDNA carried unique molecular identifiers. TCRdb re-called the 5' RACE reads through MiXCR, storing one row per CDR3 protein. The data contain more than 350,000 distinct CDR3 sequences, approximately 10% of them singletons. V was shortened by 6 bases and J by 7 bases, with 16 bases between the two germline ends. CDR3 length: 13 amino acids. CDR1 DFQATT and CDR2 SNEGSKA come from the germline V gene (reference sequence). Comment on this clonotype: What it binds is unknown.

This receptor was obtained from a woman aged 50 to 60 in good health. The sequencing sample was made of naive T cells sorted from blood. The V gene is TRBV20-1, the J gene TRBJ2-1; D gene unclear. CDR3 nucleotides: TGCAGTGCGGCGCTCAGGCTAGATAATGAGCAGTTCTTC. Protein product: CSAALRLDNEQFF.